The 15 T cell receptor beta chains below were found in one sample sequenced in a study of blood T cell repertoires in COVID-19. TCRdb keeps only in-frame clones here, not all; method: immunoSEQ multiplex PCR. The sample includes some 530,000 clones, 80% to 90% seen only once; the top ten take about 3%. Sequenced input: peripheral blood. These receptors came from a human donor in a cohort sampled during active COVID-19.

This chain connects TRBV6-5 to TRBJ1-2; D is perhaps TRBD1 (5 bases). Per the germline V gene, CDR1 is MNHEY and CDR2 is SVGAGI. The length of the CDR3 is 12 residues. The V gene lost 5 bases and the J gene lost 7 bases, with 11 bases spanning the gap. The CDR3 DNA is TGTGCCAGCAGTACCAGGGATGCTGGCTACACCTTC. It encodes CASSTRDAGYTF.

The chain carries TRBV5-1 and TRBJ2-5; 8 bases are shared with TRBD2. The length of the CDR3 is 17 residues. Germline lookup yields CDR1 SGHRS and CDR2 YFSETQ. J lost 2 bases, V lost 0 bases, and 9 bases had no gene match. For the CDR3, the DNA is TGCGCCAGCAGCTTGGAAGGGACTAGGGGTATACAAGAGACCCAGTACTTC. Protein product: CASSLEGTRGIQETQYF. Full variable domain (rest looked up from reference TRBV5-1 and TRBJ2-5): KAGVTQTPRYLIKTRGQQVTLSCSPISGHRSVSWYQQTPGQGLQFLFEYFSETQRNKGNFPGRFSGRQFSNSRSEMNVSTLELGDSALYLCASSLEGTRGIQETQYFGPGTRLLVL.

V and J are TRBV11-2 and TRBJ1-1, with no clear D. Trimming stripped 2 bases from V and 5 bases from J, with 9 bases between. The germline CDR1 and CDR2 sequences are SGHAT and FQNNGV. The CDR3 runs to 13 residues. The CDR3 DNA reads TGTGCCAGCAGCTTACCAGGAAGAACTGAAGCTTTCTTT. Translated, it gives CASSLPGRTEAFF.

The rearrangement uses TRBV30 and TRBJ1-1; TRBD1 is a possible D gene (5 bases). Germline values: CDR1 GTSNPN, CDR2 SVGIG (reference sequence). The CDR3 runs 14 residues. V lost 2 bases and J 1 base, leaving 11 bases between the germline ends. CDR3 coding DNA: TGTGCCTGGAGTCTGGGACTTGCGAACACTGAAGCTTTCTTT. Translating gives CAWSLGLANTEAFF.

There are a few counts of this clone. The chain joins TRBV3-1 (or the pseudogene TRBV3-2) to TRBJ1-5, with a tentative D call TRBD1 (6 bases). There are 14 residues in the CDR3. Germline V gene data show CDR1 as LGHDT and CDR2 as YNNKEL (reference sequence). V was cut by 3 bases and J by 3 bases, with 9 bases left in between. Written as DNA, the CDR3 is TGTGCCAGCAGCCATACAGGGTACAATCAGCCCCAGCATTTT. It is translated as CASSHTGYNQPQHF.

This chain connects TRBV20-1 to TRBJ1-5, with 7 positions matching TRBD1. CDR3 size: 17 residues. Germline CDR1 and CDR2: DFQATT and SNEGSKA (reference sequence). The J segment lost 0 bases and the V segment lost 3 bases, leaving 11 bases of the junction unmatched. CDR3 in DNA: TGCAGTGCTAGTACAGGGGCGGAATCTTATAGCAATCAGCCCCAGCATTTT. Translation gives CSASTGAESYSNQPQHF.

The V and J genes are TRBV11-3 and TRBJ2-5; D is undetermined. V was cut by 4 bases and J by 1 base, with 7 bases left in between. Germline lookup yields CDR1 SGHNT and CDR2 YENEEA. There are 13 residues in the CDR3. The CDR3 DNA reads TGTGCCAGCAGCTCCTCGGGCCAAGAGACCCAGTACTTC. The encoded protein is CASSSSGQETQYF.

The chain uses TRBV30 and TRBJ1-2; a weak D match, TRBD1 (6 bases). From germline, CDR1 is GTSNPN and CDR2 SVGIG (reference sequence). The CDR3 runs 14 residues. The V gene lost 3 bases and the J gene lost 4 bases, with 15 bases spanning the gap. The CDR3: CAWRASGQLYGYTF. CDR3 DNA sequence: TGTGCCTGGAGGGCCTCCGGACAGCTCTATGGCTACACCTTC.

This chain links TRBV9 with TRBJ2-1; D is possibly TRBD2 (6 bases). The CDR3 covers 14 residues. CDR1 is SGDLS, CDR2 YYNGEE, per germline. V dropped 4 bases and J dropped 13 bases, with 21 bases sitting between them. Here the CDR3 reads CASSLPQAGSVQFF. The DNA for the CDR3 is TGTGCCAGCAGCCTACCACAAGCGGGCTCCGTACAGTTCTTC.

The chain joins TRBV28 to TRBJ1-5, with D perhaps TRBD1 (5 bases). Trimming cost V 6 bases and J 5 bases, with 17 bases left between them. The CDR3 covers 15 residues. Germline V gene sequence: CDR1 MDHEN, CDR2 SYDVKM. For the CDR3, the DNA is TGTGCCAGCAGCGCCCAAGGGGCTAGATATCAGCCCCAGCATTTT. Protein: CASSAQGARYQPQHF.

This chain joins TRBV24-1 and TRBJ2-1; TRBD2 is a possible D gene (6 bases). Germline values: CDR1 KGHDR, CDR2 SFDVKD. V was pared by 9 bases and J by 0 bases, with 11 bases between. The CDR3 spans 14 residues. This CDR3 reads CATLPAGSYNEQFF. The CDR3 DNA sequence: TGTGCCACCCTGCCAGCGGGCTCCTACAATGAGCAGTTCTTC.

The V gene is TRBV9, the J gene TRBJ1-4, with 9 bases aligning to TRBD1. V lost 3 bases and J lost 8; bases outside the gene matches: 11. There are 16 residues in the CDR3. In germline, CDR1 is SGDLS, CDR2 YYNGEE. The CDR3 DNA is TGTGCCAGCAGCGAGAGGGGAGGGACAGGGTACGAAAAACTGTTTTTT. Translating gives CASSERGGTGYEKLFF.

For the CDR3, the DNA is TGTGCCAGCAGGTCACAGTCCACCTACGAGCAGTACTTC. Translating gives CASRSQSTYEQYF. The V and J genes are TRBV12-3 or TRBV12-4 and TRBJ2-7; unclear D gene. This CDR3 has 13 amino acids. V was clipped by 6 bases and J by 2 bases, with 11 bases between them.

This rearrangement joins TRBV7-6 to TRBJ2-1; D is perhaps TRBD2 (5 bases). In germline, CDR1 is SGHVS, CDR2 FNYEAQ. This CDR3 has 16 amino acids. V dropped 1 base and J dropped 2 bases, with 12 bases sitting between them. The CDR3 DNA follows: TGTGCCAGCAGCTTAGGGATGGGAGTCCCCTACAATGAGCAGTTCTTC. The encoded protein is CASSLGMGVPYNEQFF.

This clone came up once. This chain uses TRBV28 with TRBJ1-5, with a possible D match to TRBD1 (5 bases). CDR3 size: 14 residues. Between the trimmed V and J ends, which lost 0 bases and 6 bases, there was a span of 9 bases. CDR1 is MDHEN, CDR2 SYDVKM, per germline. Here the CDR3 reads CASSLWGEGQPQHF. DNA for the CDR3: TGTGCCAGCAGTTTATGGGGGGAGGGTCAGCCCCAGCATTTT.